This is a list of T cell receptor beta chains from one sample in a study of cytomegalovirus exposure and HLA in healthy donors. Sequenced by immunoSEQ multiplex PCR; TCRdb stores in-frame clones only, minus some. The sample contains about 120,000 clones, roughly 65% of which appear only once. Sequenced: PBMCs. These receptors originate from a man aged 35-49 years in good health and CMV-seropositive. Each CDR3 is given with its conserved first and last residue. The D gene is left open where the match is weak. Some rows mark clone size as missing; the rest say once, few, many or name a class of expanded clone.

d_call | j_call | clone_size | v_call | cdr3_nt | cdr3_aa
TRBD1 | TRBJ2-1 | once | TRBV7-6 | TGTGCCAGCAGCTTACACAGGGGAAATGAGCAGTTCTTC | CASSLHRGNEQFF
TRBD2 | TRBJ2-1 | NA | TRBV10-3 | TGTGCCATCAGTGAGTCGACTAGCCTCAATGAGCAGTTCTTC | CAISESTSLNEQFF
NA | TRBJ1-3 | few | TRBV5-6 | TGTGCCAGCAGCTCTATACGTGTCTCTGGAAACACCATATATTTT | CASSSIRVSGNTIYF
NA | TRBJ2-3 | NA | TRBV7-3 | TGTGCCAGCAGCTTAACCGGGGATACGCAGTATTTT | CASSLTGDTQYF
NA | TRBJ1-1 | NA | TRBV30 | TGTGCCTGGAGTGTACCAGGTGAAGCTTTCTTT | CAWSVPGEAFF
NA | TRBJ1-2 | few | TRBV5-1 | TGCGCCAGCAGCCTGACTACTAACTATGGCTACACCTTC | CASSLTTNYGYTF
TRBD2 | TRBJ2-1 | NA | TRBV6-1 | TGTGCCAGCAGTGAAGCATACGGGGGGGATTACAATGAGCAGTTCTTC | CASSEAYGGDYNEQFF
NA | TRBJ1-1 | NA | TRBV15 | TGTGCCACCGGCATTGGCAGGGCGGTGAACACTGAAGCTTTCTTT | CATGIGRAVNTEAFF
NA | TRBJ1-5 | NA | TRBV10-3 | TGTGCCATCAGTGAGTCGGGGGCGGGGGGCCAGCCCCAGCATTTT | CAISESGAGGQPQHF
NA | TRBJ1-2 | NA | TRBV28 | TGTGCCAGCAGTTTACTCAGGGAATATAACTATGGCTACACCTTC | CASSLLREYNYGYTF
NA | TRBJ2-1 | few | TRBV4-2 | TGTGCCAGCAGCCAAGTCCCGTCCGATGAGCAGTTCTTC | CASSQVPSDEQFF
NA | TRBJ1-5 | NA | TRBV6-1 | TGTGCCAGCAGTGGTTTCTACAGGGATCAGCCCCAGCATTTT | CASSGFYRDQPQHF
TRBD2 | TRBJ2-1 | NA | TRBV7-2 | TGTGCCACCGGGGTGGGTAGCGGGAGGGCCAATGAGCAGTTCTTC | CATGVGSGRANEQFF
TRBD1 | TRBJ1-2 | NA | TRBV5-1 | TGCGCCAGCAGCTTACCGGGACAGGTGGACTATGGCTACACCTTC | CASSLPGQVDYGYTF
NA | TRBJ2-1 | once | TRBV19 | TGTGCCAGTAGCTCACCCTTCACCCCACTTTTCAATGAGCAGTTCTTC | CASSSPFTPLFNEQFF
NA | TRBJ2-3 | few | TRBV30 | TGTGCCTGGAGTGTCAACCTCGGAGGCGGGGCTAATACGCAGTATTTT | CAWSVNLGGGANTQYF
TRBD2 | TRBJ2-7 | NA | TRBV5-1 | TGCGCCAGCAGCATCACTGGGACTAGCTCCTACGAGCAGTACTTC | CASSITGTSSYEQYF
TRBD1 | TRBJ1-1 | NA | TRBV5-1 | TGCGCCAGCAGAGCCGGGACAGGGGTAATGAACACTGAAGCTTTCTTT | CASRAGTGVMNTEAFF
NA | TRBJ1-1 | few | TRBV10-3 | TGTGCCATCAGTGAGAGGGGTTGGACTGAAGCTTTCTTT | CAISERGWTEAFF
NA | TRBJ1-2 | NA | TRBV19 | TGTGCCAGTAGTCCAGAGGTCTATGGCTACACCTTC | CASSPEVYGYTF
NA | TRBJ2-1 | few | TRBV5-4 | TGTGCCAGCAGCCCGGCGCTTAGCCCTTACAATGAGCAGTTCTTC | CASSPALSPYNEQFF
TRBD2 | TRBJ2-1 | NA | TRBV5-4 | TGTGCCAGCAGCGTCTCCGGGAGGCCCTACAATGAGCAGTTCTTC | CASSVSGRPYNEQFF
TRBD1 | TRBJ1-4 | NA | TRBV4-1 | TGCGCCAGCAGCCAAGCGAGCGGGGGACAGGGGGCGCGGGTTGAAAAACTGTTTTTT | CASSQASGGQGARVEKLFF
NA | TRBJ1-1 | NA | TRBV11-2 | TGTGCCAGCAGCTTACAACAGGGTGAAGCTTTCTTT | CASSLQQGEAFF
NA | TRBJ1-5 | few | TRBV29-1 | TGCAGCGCGAGATTGCGGGATCAGCCCCAGCATTTT | CSARLRDQPQHF
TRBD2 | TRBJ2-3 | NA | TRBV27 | TGTGCCAGCAGTTTCCAACTAGCGGGACTCCCCCCGGATACGCAGTATTTT | CASSFQLAGLPPDTQYF
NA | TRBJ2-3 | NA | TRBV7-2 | TGTGCCAGCAGCTTAGCGGGGAACAGGGTATGGAGCACAGATACGCAGTATTTT | CASSLAGNRVWSTDTQYF
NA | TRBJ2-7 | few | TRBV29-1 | TGCAGCGTTGAGGTGGACAGCATCTACGAGCAGTACTTC | CSVEVDSIYEQYF
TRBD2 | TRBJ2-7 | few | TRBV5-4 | TGTGCCAGCAGCTTTGGACTAGCGGGAGGTCAGGCCTACGAGCAGTACTTC | CASSFGLAGGQAYEQYF
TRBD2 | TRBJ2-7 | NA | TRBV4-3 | TGCGCCAGCAGCCAAGAGCTAGCGGCGTACGAGCAGTACTTC | CASSQELAAYEQYF
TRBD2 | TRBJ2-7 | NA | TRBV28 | TGTGCCAGCAGTTCGTTAGCGGGAGGGGCCTACGAGCAGTACTTC | CASSSLAGGAYEQYF
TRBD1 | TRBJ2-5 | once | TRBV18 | TGTGCCAGCTCACTAGACAGGGCTGAGACCCAGTACTTC | CASSLDRAETQYF
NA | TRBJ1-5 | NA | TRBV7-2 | TGTGCCAGCAGCCCTCAGGGGATAGATCAGCCCCAGCATTTT | CASSPQGIDQPQHF
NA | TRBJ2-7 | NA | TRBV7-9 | TGTGCCAGCAGCCTAAGAGTAGCGCCGGGACAAGGCTCCTACGAGCAGTACTTC | CASSLRVAPGQGSYEQYF
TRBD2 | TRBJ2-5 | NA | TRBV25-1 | TGTGCCAGCAGTGCGCTAGCGGGGGGGGAGACCCAGTACTTC | CASSALAGGETQYF
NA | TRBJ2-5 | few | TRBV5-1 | TGCGCCAGCAGCTTGGCCTGGACAGACGAAGAGACCCAGTACTTC | CASSLAWTDEETQYF
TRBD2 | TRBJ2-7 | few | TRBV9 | TGTGCCAGCAGCTTAGCGGGACACTCCTACGAGCAGTACTTC | CASSLAGHSYEQYF
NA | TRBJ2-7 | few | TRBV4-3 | TGCGCCAGCAGCCGAGACCCAGGACTGGGGATATCCGAGCAGTACTTC | CASSRDPGLGISEQYF
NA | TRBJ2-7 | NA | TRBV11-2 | TGTGCCAGCAGCTTAGATCCGGCGCGGTCCTACGAGCAGTACTTC | CASSLDPARSYEQYF
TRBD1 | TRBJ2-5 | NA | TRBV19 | TGTGCCAGTAGCAGCTTACCCGGGACAGGGGCGGCGGAAGAGACCCAGTACTTC | CASSSLPGTGAAEETQYF
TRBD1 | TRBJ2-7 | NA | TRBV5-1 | TGCGCCAGCAGCTTGTTAGGACAGGCTAGCTACGAGCAGTACTTC | CASSLLGQASYEQYF
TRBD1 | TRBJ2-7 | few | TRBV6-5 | TGTGCCAGCAGACCCGGGACAGGCTACGAGCAGTACTTC | CASRPGTGYEQYF
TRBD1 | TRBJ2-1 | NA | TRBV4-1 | TGCGCCAGCAGCCAAGATTCCGGCCGGACAGGGAGATACAATGAGCAGTTCTTC | CASSQDSGRTGRYNEQFF
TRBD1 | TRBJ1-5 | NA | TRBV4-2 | TGTGCCAGCAGCCCCGGGACAGGGGATTCCTATAGCAATCAGCCCCAGCATTTT | CASSPGTGDSYSNQPQHF
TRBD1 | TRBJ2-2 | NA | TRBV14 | TGTGCCAGCAGCCTTCTCGACAGGGGGCTTGCGGGGGAGCTGTTTTTT | CASSLLDRGLAGELFF
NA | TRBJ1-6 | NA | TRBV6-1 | TGTGCCAGCAGTGAATTCCGGGCAGGGGATAATTCACCCCTCCACTTT | CASSEFRAGDNSPLHF
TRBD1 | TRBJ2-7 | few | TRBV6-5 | TGTGCCAGCAGTTCGCCGACAGGGACCTACGAGCAGTACTTC | CASSSPTGTYEQYF
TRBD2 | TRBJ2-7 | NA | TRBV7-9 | TGTGCCAGCCGGGAGGGAGTGTCCTACGAGCAGTACTTC | CASREGVSYEQYF
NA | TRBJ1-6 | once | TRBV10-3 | TGTGCCGCACAGGGTGGTGATTCACCCCTCCACTTT | CAAQGGDSPLHF